These 20 T cell receptor beta chains were all obtained from the same sample, sequenced in a study of beta chain features in type 1 diabetes. Expressed TCRB transcripts were sequenced after all isolated RNA was converted to cDNA. Here immunoSEQ multiplex PCR was the method, and the copy in TCRdb shows in-frame clones only, minus some. The table lists around 140,000 clones, 9.5% to 10% of them singletons. Specimen: central memory CD4+ T cells from blood. Every receptor here comes from a middle-aged woman in good health.

The sample holds many counts of this clone. V gene TRBV18 combines with J gene TRBJ2-1, with 8 bases fitting TRBD1. The CDR3 covers 13 residues. V lost 6 bases to trimming and J lost 7 bases; unmatched junction nucleotides: 5. The germline gives CDR1 KGHSH, CDR2 LQKENI. CDR3 in DNA: TGTGCCAGCTCGCAGGGACAGGCGAATGAGCAGTTCTTC. Translated, it gives CASSQGQANEQFF.

The chain joins TRBV4-1 to TRBJ1-1, with unresolved D. In germline, CDR1 is MGHRA, CDR2 YSYEKL. Deletions cut 0 bases from V and 5 bases from J, with 13 bases between. The CDR3 has 15 amino acids. CDR3 coding DNA: TGCGCCAGCAGCCAAGAAGCGGGAAGGAGGACTGAAGCTTTCTTT. Its translation: CASSQEAGRRTEAFF.

V gene TRBV29-1 combines with J gene TRBJ2-7, with D perhaps TRBD1 (6 bases). There are 13 residues in the CDR3. The V end was cut by 2 bases, the J end by 5 bases, with 13 bases between. Germline lookup yields CDR1 SQVTM and CDR2 ANQGSEA. CDR3 nucleotides: TGCAGCGTTGAAACAGGGAAGGCTCACGAGCAGTACTTC. It codes for CSVETGKAHEQYF.

The sample holds a few counts of this clone. The V call is TRBV23-1, the J call TRBJ1-6; TRBD1 matches at 8 bases. TRBV23-1 is an ORF, and what it does is uncertain. V shed 4 bases, J shed 3 bases, and the junction held 14 bases outside the gene matches. This CDR3 has 19 residues. The DNA for the CDR3 is TGCGCCAGCAGTCGGACAGGGCCAGCAACTGGTCACTATAATTCACCCCTCCACTTT. This codes for CASSRTGPATGHYNSPLHF.

This clone was seen a handful of times. This chain uses TRBV28 with TRBJ1-4; 8 positions agree with TRBD1. Germline V lookup: CDR1 MDHEN, CDR2 SYDVKM. The V gene end was trimmed by 5 bases and the J gene end by 7 bases; junction bases not matched to a gene: 9. The CDR3 is 15 amino acids. CDR3 sequence (DNA): TGTGCCAGCAGTCCCGTGGACAGGGAGAGTGAAAAACTGTTTTTT. Protein: CASSPVDRESEKLFF.

The chain couples TRBV19 to TRBJ1-6, with a weak D call TRBD1 (5 bases). The CDR3 has 14 amino acids. The V end was cut by 8 bases, the J end by 7 bases, with 15 bases between. The germline V gene encodes CDR1 LNHDA and CDR2 SQIVND (reference sequence). The DNA for the CDR3 is TGTGCCAGTCAACCGGGACGGGAGAATTCACCCCTCCACTTT. It is translated as CASQPGRENSPLHF.

This chain uses TRBV11-2 with TRBJ2-7; 8 positions match TRBD1. This CDR3 has 15 residues. The germline gives CDR1 SGHAT, CDR2 FQNNGV. V gave up 3 bases and J gave up 4 bases; unmatched junction bases: 8. The CDR3 DNA sequence: TGTGCCAGCAGCTTGGGACAGGTTGCTCAGTACGAGCAGTACTTC. It yields the protein CASSLGQVAQYEQYF.

The rearrangement joins TRBV19 to TRBJ1-1; no definite D call. Trimming pared 5 bases from V and 1 base from J, leaving 8 bases between. Germline CDR1 is LNHDA and CDR2 is SQIVND (reference sequence). This CDR3 is 13 amino acids long. CDR3 sequence reads: CASSGPRNTEAFF. Written as DNA, the CDR3 is TGTGCCAGTAGTGGGCCCCGGAACACTGAAGCTTTCTTT. The variable domain in full, completed from reference TRBV19 and TRBJ1-1, reads DGGITQSPKYLFRKEGQNVTLSCEQNLNHDAMYWYRQDPGQGLRLIYYSQIVNDFQKGDIAEGYSVSREKKESFPLTVTSAQKNPTAFYLCASSGPRNTEAFFGQGTRLTVV.

This clone showed up just a few times. The rearrangement uses TRBV7-2 and TRBJ2-7; TRBD2 might be the D (6 bases). The CDR3 length is 14 residues. CDR1 is SGHTA, CDR2 FQGNSA, per germline. Deletions cut 4 bases from V and 9 bases from J, with 19 bases between. The CDR3 DNA is TGTGCCAGCAGCTATCAGGGACTGGATCGGGGGCAGTACTTC. Encoded protein: CASSYQGLDRGQYF. The whole variable domain, filled in from reference TRBV7-2 and TRBJ2-7, reads GAGVSQSPSNKVTEKGKDVELRCDPISGHTALYWYRQSLGQGLEFLIYFQGNSAPDKSGLPSDRFSAERTGGSVSTLTIQRTQQEDSAVYLCASSYQGLDRGQYFGPGTRLTVT.

This clone was counted a few times. J is TRBJ2-4 and V is TRBV2, with TRBD1 matching 8 bases. There are 14 residues in the CDR3. Trimming at V came to 1 base and at J to 8 bases, leaving 4 bases not matched to a gene. Germline-derived CDR1 and CDR2 are SNHLY and FYNNEI. CDR3 sequence reads: CASSEGDRRYIQYF. DNA of the CDR3: TGTGCCAGCAGTGAAGGGGACAGGCGGTACATTCAGTACTTC.

This chain connects TRBV7-2 to TRBJ2-5, with no clear D. The CDR3 runs to 16 residues. Germline CDR1 is SGHTA and CDR2 is FQGNSA. V was clipped by 2 bases and J by 4 bases, with 17 bases between them. CDR3 residues: CASSLKLQSPLETQYF. The CDR3 coding sequence is TGTGCCAGCAGCTTAAAACTACAATCCCCTCTAGAGACCCAGTACTTC.

This clone was seen a few times. V is TRBV5-1 and J is TRBJ2-3; the match to TRBD2 covers 7 bases. Germline CDR1 reads SGHRS; CDR2 reads YFSETQ. This CDR3 is built from 14 residues. V lost 4 bases to trimming and J lost 1 base; unmatched junction nucleotides: 3. The CDR3 coding sequence is TGCGCCAGCAGCGCGAGCGGGGGCACAGATACGCAGTATTTT. This sequence encodes CASSASGGTDTQYF.

This clone has a handful of counts. The V and J genes are TRBV10-3 and TRBJ1-1; 8 nucleotides agree with TRBD1. The CDR3 runs 16 residues. V lost 3 bases, J lost 1 base, and 7 bases stayed unmatched. Germline V gene sequence: CDR1 ENHRY, CDR2 SYGVKD. CDR3 DNA: TGTGCCATCAGTGAAGATCGGACAGGGAGGAACACTGAAGCTTTCTTT. It is translated as CAISEDRTGRNTEAFF.

A few counts support this clone. CDR3 protein: CASSLVSGQGYVETQYF. CDR3 nucleotides: TGTGCCAGCAGTTTGGTTTCCGGACAAGGGTATGTGGAGACCCAGTACTTC. The chain links TRBV28 to TRBJ2-5, with D perhaps TRBD1 (5 bases). Germline V gene data show CDR1 as MDHEN and CDR2 as SYDVKM. The CDR3 contains 17 residues. V lost 3 bases and J 5 bases, leaving 22 bases between the germline ends.

This clone showed up just a few times. The chain has TRBV6-6 and TRBJ2-7; 11 positions agree with TRBD1. Germline assignment: CDR1 MNHNY and CDR2 SVGAGI (reference sequence). The V gene end was trimmed by 6 bases and the J gene end by 3 bases; junction bases not matched to a gene: 7. This CDR3 region has 15 residues. CDR3 sequence reads: CASRGAGTGGYEQYF. The CDR3 nucleotides are TGTGCCAGCAGGGGAGCAGGGACAGGGGGCTACGAGCAGTACTTC.

This clone came up a few times. The chain couples TRBV7-2 to TRBJ2-3; 8 nucleotides align to TRBD1. The germline CDR1 and CDR2 sequences are SGHTA and FQGNSA. The V gene end was trimmed by 1 base and the J gene end by 0 bases; junction bases not matched to a gene: 3. This CDR3 is built from 16 residues. CDR3 region: CASSLDRGASTDTQYF. The CDR3 DNA follows: TGTGCCAGCAGCTTAGACAGGGGGGCTAGCACAGATACGCAGTATTTT.

The V and J genes are TRBV6-6 and TRBJ2-7; 7 bases fit TRBD1. With V trimmed by 7 bases and J by 1 base, 10 bases remained unmatched. This CDR3 comprises 15 residues. From germline, CDR1 is MNHNY and CDR2 SVGAGI (reference sequence). In DNA, the CDR3 is TGTGCCAGCACAAGGACAGGTGAGGGATCCTACGAGCAGTACTTC. It translates to CASTRTGEGSYEQYF.

This chain's CDR3 is CASSWDRAYEQYF. The CDR3 DNA is TGTGCCAGCAGCTGGGACAGGGCCTACGAGCAGTACTTC. The gene calls are TRBV7-2 and TRBJ2-7; 9 nucleotides align to TRBD1. Per the germline V gene, CDR1 is SGHTA and CDR2 is FQGNSA. The CDR3 length is 13 residues. The ends lost 4 bases at V and 2 bases at J; junction bases unmatched: 0.

This clone was observed a handful of times. The CDR3 DNA reads as TGTGCCAGCAGCTTAGGTGCACAGCAAGAGACCCAGTACTTC. It yields the protein CASSLGAQQETQYF. The V call is TRBV7-8, the J call TRBJ2-5; unclear D gene. Germline CDR1 is SGHVS and CDR2 is FQNEAQ. The CDR3 covers 14 residues. Trimming left V 1 base short and J 2 bases short, with 8 bases between.

This clone was detected a few times. This rearrangement joins TRBV15 to TRBJ2-5; D is perhaps TRBD2 (6 bases). The germline V gene has CDR1 LNHNV and CDR2 YYDKDF (reference sequence). The CDR3 contains 16 residues. Trimming left V 1 base short and J 5 bases short, with 17 bases between. The CDR3 region has the DNA TGTGCCACCAGCAGAGGGGGGTGGGGGGATAGGGAGACCCAGTACTTC. This sequence encodes CATSRGGWGDRETQYF.